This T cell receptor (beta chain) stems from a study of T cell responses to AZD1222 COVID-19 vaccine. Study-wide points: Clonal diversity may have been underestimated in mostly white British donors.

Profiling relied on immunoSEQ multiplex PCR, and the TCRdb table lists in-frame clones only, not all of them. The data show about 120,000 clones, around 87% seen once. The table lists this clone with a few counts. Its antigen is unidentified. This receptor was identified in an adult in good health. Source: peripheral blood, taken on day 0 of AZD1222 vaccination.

The CDR3: CASSTLQGSYGYTF. Written as DNA, the CDR3 is TGTGCCAGTAGTACCTTACAGGGAAGCTATGGCTACACCTTC. The chain recombines TRBV19 with TRBJ1-2, with D perhaps matching TRBD1 (6 bases). There are 14 residues in the CDR3. The V gene's germline CDR1 is LNHDA and CDR2 SQIVND (reference sequence). V lost 4 bases and J 4 bases, leaving 13 bases between the germline ends. Variable domain in full (rest from reference TRBV19 and TRBJ1-2): DGGITQSPKYLFRKEGQNVTLSCEQNLNHDAMYWYRQDPGQGLRLIYYSQIVNDFQKGDIAEGYSVSREKKESFPLTVTSAQKNPTAFYLCASSTLQGSYGYTFGSGTRLTVV.